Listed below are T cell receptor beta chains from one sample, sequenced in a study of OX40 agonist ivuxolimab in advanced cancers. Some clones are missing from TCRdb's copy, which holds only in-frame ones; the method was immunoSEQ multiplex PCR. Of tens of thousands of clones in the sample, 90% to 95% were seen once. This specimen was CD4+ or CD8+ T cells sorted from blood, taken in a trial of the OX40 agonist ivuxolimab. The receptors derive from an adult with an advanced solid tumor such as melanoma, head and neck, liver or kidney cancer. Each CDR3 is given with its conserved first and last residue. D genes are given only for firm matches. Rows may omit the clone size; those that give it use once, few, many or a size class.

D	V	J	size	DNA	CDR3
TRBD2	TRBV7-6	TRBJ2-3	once	TGTGCCAGCAGCTCAATGGGACTAGCGGAGGTCACAGATACGCAGTATTTT	CASSSMGLAEVTDTQYF
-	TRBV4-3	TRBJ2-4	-	TGCGCCAGCAGCCACCAAGTTAACGGCCCCAACATTCAGTACTTC	CASSHQVNGPNIQYF
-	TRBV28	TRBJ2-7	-	TGTGCCATACAGGGGACTTCCTACGAGCAGTACTTC	CAIQGTSYEQYF
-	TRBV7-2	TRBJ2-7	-	TGTGCCAGCAGCTTAGGGGTCCGTTACGAGCAGTACTTC	CASSLGVRYEQYF
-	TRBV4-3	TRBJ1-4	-	TGCGCCAGCAGCCAAGAAGTCGGGGGCGGGGATGAAAAACTGTTTTTT	CASSQEVGGGDEKLFF
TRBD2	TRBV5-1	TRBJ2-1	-	TGCGCCAGCAGCTCGGGGACTAGTCCCTACAATGAGCAGTTCTTC	CASSSGTSPYNEQFF
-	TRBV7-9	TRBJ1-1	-	TGTGCCAGCAGCTCAAGACAGCTCCCGGGAACTGAAGCTTTCTTT	CASSSRQLPGTEAFF
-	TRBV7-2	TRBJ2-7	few	TGTGCCAGCAGCTTATGGGATGCGGGTCGGGAGCAGTACTTC	CASSLWDAGREQYF
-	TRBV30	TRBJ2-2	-	TGTGCCTGGAGTGTACTCTTGTCCGGGGAGCTGTTTTTT	CAWSVLLSGELFF
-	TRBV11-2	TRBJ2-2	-	TGTGCCAGCAGCTCGCGGCCCGGGGAGCTGTTTTTT	CASSSRPGELFF
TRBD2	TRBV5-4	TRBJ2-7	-	TGTGCCAGCAGCTTCGCTAGCGGGAGTCGATACGAGCAGTACTTC	CASSFASGSRYEQYF
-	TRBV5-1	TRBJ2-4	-	TGCGCCAGCAGCTTAAGGCCGACCTCCGGATCAAACATTCAGTACTTC	CASSLRPTSGSNIQYF